A selection of T cell receptor beta chains follows, all from one sample in a study of T-cell memory formation after mild COVID-19. TCRdb called the 5' RACE reads again in MiXCR, with one record for every CDR3 protein. Of about 190,000 distinct CDR3 sequences listed, more than 9% are singletons. Source material: PBMCs or a T cell subset sorted from them (not recorded which). All receptors come from a man younger than 30 who had mild COVID-19 (a few samples of this study predate the infection). Cell type and time point are not known. CDR3s include the opening cysteine and the closing phenylalanine or tryptophan. The order of the fields is J gene, clone size, V gene, D gene, CDR3 DNA, CDR3 protein. D genes are given only for firm matches. The size of a clone is reported for some rows only, either as once, few or many, or as a class for expanded clones.

TRBJ2-1	many	TRBV7-3	TRBD2	TGTGCCAGCTCTGTCCTAGCGGGGTACAATGAGCAGTTCTTC	CASSVLAGYNEQFF
TRBJ1-1	-	TRBV2	-	TGTGCCAGCAGTCTTCCCGACGCTTTCTTT	CASSLPDAFF
TRBJ2-5	-	TRBV7-8	TRBD1	TGTGCCAGCAGCGGAAGACAGGGCCGGTGGGAGACCCAGTACTTC	CASSGRQGRWETQYF
TRBJ2-3	-	TRBV2	-	TGTGCCAGCGGGGACCGGGCTGAAGATACGCAGTATTTT	CASGDRAEDTQYF
TRBJ2-5	-	TRBV18	-	TGTGCCAGCTCCGCCAGGGACCAAGAGACCCAGTACTTC	CASSARDQETQYF
TRBJ1-2	many	TRBV5-1	-	TGCGCCAGCAGCTTGACAGAAGCCAACTATGGCTACACCTTC	CASSLTEANYGYTF
TRBJ1-4	-	TRBV15	-	TGTGCCACCAGCAGAGTCGGAGGGGCCGGGGAAAAACTGTTTTTT	CATSRVGGAGEKLFF
TRBJ1-1	-	TRBV6-6	-	TGTGCCAGCAGCCAAACGAAGAACACTGAAGCTTTCTTT	CASSQTKNTEAFF
TRBJ1-5	few	TRBV24-1	-	TGTGCCACCAGTGACTCTATAGCGCCCCAGCATTTT	CATSDSIAPQHF
TRBJ2-1	few	TRBV14	-	TGTGCCAGCAGCCAAGACGCCGGGCAGGCCTATAACAATGAGCAGTTCTTC	CASSQDAGQAYNNEQFF
TRBJ1-1	few	TRBV7-9	TRBD1	TGTGCCAGCAGCACTCAGGGGGGAGGTACTGAAGCTTTCTTT	CASSTQGGGTEAFF
TRBJ1-1	few	TRBV19	-	TGTGCCAGTAGTGCTCAGGGCAGCACTGAAGCTTTCTTT	CASSAQGSTEAFF
TRBJ1-2	-	TRBV7-2	-	TGTGCCAGCAGCTTAGCGCAGGTCCTTCCGGGCTACACCTTC	CASSLAQVLPGYTF
TRBJ2-5	-	TRBV4-2	-	TGTGCCAGCAGCCAGAGCCGGTACCAAGAGACCCAGTACTTC	CASSQSRYQETQYF
TRBJ2-6	-	TRBV27	TRBD1	TGTGCCAGCAGTCTCCGAGGGACAGGCTTCTCTGGGGCCAACGTCCTGACTTTC	CASSLRGTGFSGANVLTF
TRBJ1-1	few	TRBV4-2	-	TGTGCCAGCAGCCAAGATGACGGGAAGAACACTGAAGCTTTCTTT	CASSQDDGKNTEAFF
TRBJ2-1	few	TRBV20-1	-	TGCAGTTTTGTTCTCCTAGCGTACAATGAGCAGTTCTTC	CSFVLLAYNEQFF
TRBJ2-3	few	TRBV7-9	TRBD2	TGTGCCAGCAGTTTGACTAGCGAATACACAGATACGCAGTATTTT	CASSLTSEYTDTQYF
TRBJ1-2	few	TRBV27	-	TGTGCCAGCCCGCGGGGGGCTCGAGGCTACACCTTC	CASPRGARGYTF
TRBJ2-1	many	TRBV7-2	-	TGTGCCAGCAGCTTTGGGCGGGGGCCCTACAATGAGCAGTTCTTC	CASSFGRGPYNEQFF
TRBJ2-7	many	TRBV6-5	TRBD1	TGTGCCAGCAGTTACGGGCAGGGGGTCTCCTACGAGCAGTACTTC	CASSYGQGVSYEQYF
TRBJ1-1	few	TRBV11-3	TRBD1	TGTGCCAGCAGCGGACAGGGAACCTCCGAAGCTTTCTTT	CASSGQGTSEAFF
TRBJ2-7	few	TRBV18	-	TGTGCCAGCTCACCAGGCTTTAGGTTCGGCGGGGAGCAGTACTTC	CASSPGFRFGGEQYF
TRBJ1-4	-	TRBV4-3	-	TGCGCCAGCAGACGGGCGGCAACTAATGAAAAACTGTTTTTT	CASRRAATNEKLFF
TRBJ2-7	few	TRBV5-1	-	TGCGCCAGCAGCTTGGAATTCGGAGGGGCCTACGAGCAGTACTTC	CASSLEFGGAYEQYF
TRBJ2-2	few	TRBV12-3/TRBV12-4	-	TGTGCCAGCAGCCGTAGGGGACTGAACACCGGGGAGCTGTTTTTT	CASSRRGLNTGELFF
TRBJ1-2	few	TRBV5-4	-	TGTGCCAGCAGCGTCCAGGGGAAGAACTATGGCTACACCTTC	CASSVQGKNYGYTF
TRBJ2-1	-	TRBV5-1	TRBD2	TGCGCCAGCAGCTCACTAGCGGGGGTGGGGAATGAGCAGTTCTTC	CASSSLAGVGNEQFF
TRBJ2-3	-	TRBV5-1	TRBD2	TGCGCCAGCAGCTCGCGTTTGACTAGCGGGAGCACAGATACGCAGTATTTT	CASSSRLTSGSTDTQYF
TRBJ2-6	-	TRBV20-1	-	TGCAGTGCTAGGGGGGACCTTTCTGGGGCCAACGTCCTGACTTTC	CSARGDLSGANVLTF
TRBJ2-5	few	TRBV10-3	TRBD1	TGTGCCATCAGTGAGTCGAGGGGGCGCGGGGAGACCCAGTACTTC	CAISESRGRGETQYF
TRBJ2-3	few	TRBV6-5	-	TGTGCCAGCAGTTACTGGGGGGGGCGGACAGATACGCAGTATTTT	CASSYWGGRTDTQYF
TRBJ2-5	few	TRBV9	TRBD2	TGTGCCAGCAGCGTAGGAGGTCTAGCGGGGGGCCAAGAGACCCAGTACTTC	CASSVGGLAGGQETQYF